Listed here are 20 T cell receptor beta chains from one sample, sequenced in a study of Graves' ophthalmopathy and Graves' hyperthyroidism. TCR beta CDR3 amplification used RNA transcripts. Second-round multiplex PCR came after first-round RT-PCR with HTBI primers. TCRdb reanalysed the multiplex PCR reads using MiXCR and keeps one entry per CDR3 protein. This sample has hundreds of thousands of distinct CDR3 sequences; about 38% occur once, and the top ten carry over 2.5%. Source material: peripheral blood. The source is an adult man with Graves' ophthalmopathy.

The CDR3 DNA reads as TGTGCCAGCAGTGACCCGCTGGAGGGGAATGTTGAAGCTTTCTTT. It specifies CASSDPLEGNVEAFF. This chain connects TRBV6-5 to TRBJ1-1; D is perhaps TRBD1 (5 bases). V dropped 5 bases and J dropped 7 bases, with 20 bases sitting between them. CDR1 is MNHEY and CDR2 is SVGAGI in the germline V gene. This CDR3 is 15 amino acids long.

Remarks on this clonotype: Just one base apart from a much larger clone, this may be a read error. The CDR3 DNA is TGTGCCAGCAGCTTAGGGCGGGGGTCAGAGACCCGGTACTTC. This sequence encodes CASSLGRGSETRYF. V usage is TRBV7-9 and J usage is TRBJ2-5, with TRBD2 matching over 7 bases. CDR1 and CDR2 from the germline V gene are SEHNR and FQNEAQ (reference sequence). This CDR3 is 14 amino acids long.

This clonotype has just one count. Lacking the conserved final phenylalanine or tryptophan, this CDR3 likely reflects a read error. The DNA is left out, because the CDR3 cannot be placed on it with certainty; the CDR3 is given as TCRdb lists it. The J gene is TRBJ1-4, the V gene TRBV9; TRBD1 is taken as the D call from the table, unchecked against the DNA. Counting both end residues, the CDR3 totals 10 amino acids. Per germline, CDR1 SGDLS and CDR2 YYNGEE. CDR3 sequence: CASSRPGAGY.

Comments on this clonotype: This may come from a read error, since a much larger clone is one base off. The chain carries TRBV10-3 and TRBJ2-2, with D possibly called TRBD1 or TRBD2 (5 bases each). CDR3 size: 16 residues. The germline CDR1 and CDR2 sequences are ENHRY and SYGVKD. CDR3 DNA: TGTGCCGTCAGTGAGTCGGGGCAGACGAACACCGGGGAGCTGTTTTTT. As protein: CAVSESGQTNTGELFF.

CDR3 bases: TGTGCCAGCAGCGCTCGAGGGGTCAATCAGCCCCAGCATTTT. This translates into CASSARGVNQPQHF. This chain uses TRBV9 with TRBJ1-5, with a weak D call TRBD1 (5 bases). The CDR3 sequence is 14 residues long. CDR1 SGDLS and CDR2 YYNGEE come from the germline V gene. Between the trimmed V and J ends, which lost 3 bases and 3 bases, there was a span of 10 bases. Together with reference TRBV9 and TRBJ1-5, the CDR3 gives the full variable domain: DSGVTQTPKHLITATGQRVTLRCSPRSGDLSVYWYQQSLDQGLQFLIQYYNGEERAKGNILERFSAQQFPDLHSELNLSSLELGDSALYFCASSARGVNQPQHFGDGTRLSIL.

This clonotype has a count of ten or more. V usage is TRBV29-1 and J usage is TRBJ2-2; D might be TRBD2 (6 bases). Trimming left V 6 bases short and J 0 bases short, with 11 bases between. This CDR3 has 14 residues. Germline V CDR1 and CDR2: SQVTM, ANQGSEA. The CDR3 loop is CSVGGTANTGELFF. CDR3 coding DNA: TGCAGCGTGGGCGGGACTGCGAACACCGGGGAGCTGTTTTTT.

In its sample, this clonotype was seen a few times. V is TRBV3-1 and J is TRBJ1-1; weak D call: TRBD1 (5 bases). Germline V gene sequence: CDR1 LGHDT, CDR2 YNNKEL (reference sequence). V was pared by 8 bases and J by 6 bases, with 16 bases between. The CDR3 extends over 13 amino acids. The CDR3, as DNA: TGTGCCAGCGGCGGGGGGAAGAGGGCTGAAGCTTTCTTT. Translated: CASGGGKRAEAFF.

This clonotype appeared a few times. The CDR3 DNA sequence: TGCAGTGCCGCTGGGGAGGGGCGCACCGGGGAGCTGTTTTTT. Encoded protein: CSAAGEGRTGELFF. The V call is TRBV20-1, the J call TRBJ2-2; 7 bases align to TRBD2. Germline V gives CDR1 DFQATT, CDR2 SNEGSKA (reference sequence). The CDR3 covers 14 residues. V was pared by 6 bases and J by 4 bases, with 8 bases of the junction left unmatched.

This clonotype was recorded many times. V usage is TRBV19 and J usage is TRBJ2-5; the D is unclear. V was cut by 2 bases and J by 5 bases, with 9 bases left in between. The germline gives CDR1 LNHDA, CDR2 SQIVND (reference sequence). CDR3 length equals 13 residues. CDR3 region: CASSIRLLETQYF. The CDR3 DNA sequence: TGTGCCAGTAGTATAAGGTTGTTGGAGACCCAGTACTTC. Full variable domain (rest looked up from reference TRBV19 and TRBJ2-5): DGGITQSPKYLFRKEGQNVTLSCEQNLNHDAMYWYRQDPGQGLRLIYYSQIVNDFQKGDIAEGYSVSREKKESFPLTVTSAQKNPTAFYLCASSIRLLETQYFGPGTRLLVL.

This clonotype was recorded many times. The rearrangement links TRBV2 to TRBJ1-6; TRBD1 matches at 10 bases. Germline CDR1 is SNHLY and CDR2 is FYNNEI. This CDR3 spans 14 amino acids. The junction had 1 base not matched to a gene; V was cut back by 4 bases and J by 7 bases. In nucleotides, the CDR3 is TGTGCCAGCAGTGGACAGGGGGCAAATTCACCCCTCCACTTT. This encodes CASSGQGANSPLHF.

V is TRBV5-1 and J is TRBJ1-2; weak D call: TRBD1 (5 bases). This CDR3 contains 14 residues. Trimming shortened V by 5 bases and J by 7 bases, and 18 bases separated the two germline ends. The germline gives CDR1 SGHRS, CDR2 YFSETQ. The CDR3 is CASSPGQPQLGYTF. In DNA form, the CDR3 reads TGCGCCAGCAGTCCCGGACAACCTCAGCTTGGCTACACCTTC.

The genes are TRBV7-9 and TRBJ2-7; D gene uncertain. Germline CDR1 reads SEHNR; CDR2 reads FQNEAQ (reference sequence). The CDR3 contains 13 residues. Trimming removed 2 bases at V and 6 bases at J, with 11 bases between. The CDR3 DNA is TGTGCCAGCAGCTTATGGAGTGCATCCGAGCAGTACTTC. Translated: CASSLWSASEQYF. Together with reference TRBV7-9 and TRBJ2-7, the CDR3 gives the full variable domain: DTGVSQNPRHKITKRGQNVTFRCDPISEHNRLYWYRQTLGQGPEFLTYFQNEAQLEKSRLLSDRFSAERPKGSFSTLEIQRTEQGDSAMYLCASSLWSASEQYFGPGTRLTVT.

This chain connects TRBV20-1 to TRBJ1-6, with D tentatively TRBD1 (6 bases). Deletions cut 4 bases from V and 3 bases from J, with 10 bases between. Germline CDR1 is DFQATT and CDR2 is SNEGSKA (reference sequence). This CDR3 has 14 residues. CDR3 loop: CSAKGGGYNSPLHF. The CDR3 DNA reads TGCAGTGCTAAAGGGGGGGGCTATAATTCACCCCTCCACTTT.

At least ten counts were recorded for this clonotype. The V gene is TRBV19, the J gene TRBJ1-2; no definite D call. The V end lost 3 bases, the J end lost 2 bases, and 7 bases lay between the germline ends. The CDR3 spans 13 residues. Germline CDR1 is LNHDA and CDR2 is SQIVND (reference sequence). DNA for the CDR3: TGTGCCAGTAGTATCGGAGAGAACTATGGCTACACCTTC. Residues: CASSIGENYGYTF.

V gene TRBV7-2 combines with J gene TRBJ1-1; 7 bases map to TRBD1. Losses at the gene ends were 5 bases for V and 6 bases for J; bases not matched to a gene: 9. The germline gives CDR1 SGHTA, CDR2 FQGNSA. The CDR3 loop spans 14 amino acids. The CDR3 sequence: CASSPPRGIPEAFF. The CDR3, as DNA: TGTGCCAGCAGCCCTCCCAGGGGGATACCTGAAGCTTTCTTT. Drawing the rest from reference TRBV7-2 and TRBJ1-1, the complete variable domain is GAGVSQSPSNKVTEKGKDVELRCDPISGHTALYWYRQSLGQGLEFLIYFQGNSAPDKSGLPSDRFSAERTGGSVSTLTIQRTQQEDSAVYLCASSPPRGIPEAFFGQGTRLTVV.

This clonotype has a count of ten or more. V usage is TRBV2 and J usage is TRBJ1-1, with 8 bases identical to TRBD1. The CDR3 totals 14 residues. Trimming took 6 bases from V and 2 from J; bases not matched to a gene: 5. From germline, CDR1 is SNHLY and CDR2 FYNNEI. The CDR3 DNA sequence: TGTGCCAGCAGGGAGGGACAGGCTAACACTGAAGCTTTCTTT. It yields the protein CASREGQANTEAFF.

Remarks on this clonotype: A much larger clone is a single base away; this may be a read error. The CDR3 reads CASSSATSIETQYF. CDR3 sequence (DNA): TGTGCCAGCAGCTCAGCGACTAGTATAGAGACCCAGTACTTC. J is TRBJ2-5 and V is TRBV7-9; possible D gene TRBD2, 6 bases. Deletions cut 4 bases from V and 4 bases from J, with 13 bases between. CDR3 length: 14 residues. The germline CDR1 and CDR2 sequences are SEHNR and FQNEAQ (reference sequence). The full variable domain, completed using reference TRBV7-9 and TRBJ2-5, is DTGVSQNPRHKITKRGQNVTFRCDPISEHNRLYWYRQTLGQGPEFLTYFQNEAQLEKSRLLSDRFSAERPKGSFSTLEIQRTEQGDSAMYLCASSSATSIETQYFGPGTRLLVL.

To note about this clonotype: A much larger clone lies a single base off, so this may be a read error. The chain combines TRBV20-1 with TRBJ2-2, with TRBD1 identical over 7 bases. Germline V CDR1 and CDR2: DFQATT, SNEGSKA (reference sequence). Trimming removed 0 bases from V and 3 bases from J; junction bases left unmatched: 13. The CDR3 is made up of 18 amino acids. CDR3 sequence (DNA): TGCAGTGCTAGAGATCTCGCGACAGGGCTTGGGGACACCGGGGAGCTGTTTTTT. Translating it yields CSARDLATGLGDTGELFF.

This clonotype was observed many times. The chain employs TRBV5-1 and TRBJ2-2, with a possible D match to TRBD1 (5 bases). The V end lost 0 bases, the J end lost 7 bases, and 10 bases lay between the germline ends. CDR3 length: 14 residues. Germline CDR1 is SGHRS and CDR2 is YFSETQ. CDR3 nucleotides: TGCGCCAGCAGCTTGGCCAGGGATGGCGGGGAGCTGTTTTTT. Its protein is CASSLARDGGELFF.

This clonotype was found many times. The CDR3 bases are TGTGCCACCAGTGATTTTGAGGACAGGGGGGAAGAAAAACTGTTTTTT. Translation gives CATSDFEDRGEEKLFF. The chain couples TRBV24-1 to TRBJ1-4; the match to TRBD1 covers 10 bases. V lost 1 base, J lost 8 bases, and 6 bases stayed unmatched. This CDR3 is built from 16 residues. Germline V gives CDR1 KGHDR, CDR2 SFDVKD.